This note documents a single T cell receptor beta chain sequence. Its target is not known. Every one of the patients relapsed after autologous stem cell transplantation (brentuximab vedotin exposure was variable). From thawed PBMCs, CD8+ T cells were isolated by magnetic negative selection. The data were obtained in a study of PD-1 blockade in classical Hodgkin lymphoma. Study results and limitations: The causes of the repertoire differences, possibly disease activity or prior therapy, remain undefined. Significantly greater TCR diversity emerged by C4D1 in CD4+ cells but not CD8+ cells. Reported baseline diversity: healthy donors highest, relapsed/refractory patients lowest.

Sequenced by immunoSEQ multiplex PCR; TCRdb stores in-frame clones only, minus some. The sample has 25,000 to 30,000 clones; around nine tenths are singletons. The germline V gene has CDR1 SGHVS and CDR2 FQNEAQ. The length of the CDR3 is 14 residues. Trimming removed 5 bases from V and 2 bases from J, with 12 bases in between. Source: CD8+ T cells from blood, taken at baseline. The chain couples TRBV7-8 to TRBJ1-1, with D possibly matching TRBD1 (6 bases). This TCR was recovered from a human donor with classical Hodgkin lymphoma. In DNA form, the CDR3 reads TGTGCCAGCAGCCATGTACAGGGAAACACTGAAGCTTTCTTT. It encodes CASSHVQGNTEAFF. The entire variable domain, with the rest obtained from reference TRBV7-8 and TRBJ1-1, is as follows: GAGVSQSPRYKVAKRGQDVALRCDPISGHVSLFWYQQALGQGPEFLTYFQNEAQLDKSGLPSDRFFAERPEGSVSTLKIQRTQQEDSAVYLCASSHVQGNTEAFFGQGTRLTVV.